At least ten counts were recorded for the clone carrying this T cell receptor beta chain. Antigen specificity is unknown. The data were obtained in a study of regulatory T cells in long-lasting Graves disease. Study background: Persistent Graves' disease meant over 5 years of antithyroid drugs with positive TSH receptor antibodies. General study findings and limits: Persistent cases favored TRBV28, TRBJ1-2 and TRBJ2-5. Accuracy was perhaps lowered by the small sample size.

The authors built TCR beta libraries using iRepertoire HTBI primers and Arm-PCR of CDR3 regions. TCRdb processed the multiplex PCR reads anew with MiXCR; each CDR3 protein has one entry. The sample lists 400,000 to 500,000 distinct CDR3 sequences, around 20% occurring once. Trimming took off 0 bases at V and 4 bases at J, with 18 bases between the two ends. Per germline, CDR1 LGHDT and CDR2 YNNKEL (reference sequence). The CDR3 consists of 17 residues. The time point: persistent/refractory GD, antithyroid drugs over 5 years with positive TRAb. The TCR library was made from RNA extracted from PBMCs. As collected, the peripheral blood samples measured around 9 milliliters each and went into EDTA tubes.

The clonotype comes from a female donor with Graves disease. The J gene is TRBJ1-2, the V gene TRBV3-1, with no clear D. The sequencing here drew on peripheral blood mononuclear cells (PBMCs), taken when the disease was refractory, from a patient treated with antithyroid drugs. CDR3 sequence reads: CASSQDILGRSGYGYTF. In DNA form, the CDR3 reads TGTGCCAGCAGCCAAGATATCTTGGGCCGCTCTGGCTATGGCTACACCTTC.